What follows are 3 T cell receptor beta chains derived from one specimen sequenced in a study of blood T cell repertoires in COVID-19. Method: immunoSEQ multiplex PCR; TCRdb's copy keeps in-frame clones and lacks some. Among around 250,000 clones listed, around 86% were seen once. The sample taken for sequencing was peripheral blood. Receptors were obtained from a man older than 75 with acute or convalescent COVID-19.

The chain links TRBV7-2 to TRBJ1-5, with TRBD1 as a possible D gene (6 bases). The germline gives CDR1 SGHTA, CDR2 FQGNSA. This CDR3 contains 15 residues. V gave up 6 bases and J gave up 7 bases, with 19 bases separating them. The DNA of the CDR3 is TGTGCCAGCAGTTCTTGGGGGGGGGCGAACCAGCCCCAGCATTTT. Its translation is CASSSWGGANQPQHF.

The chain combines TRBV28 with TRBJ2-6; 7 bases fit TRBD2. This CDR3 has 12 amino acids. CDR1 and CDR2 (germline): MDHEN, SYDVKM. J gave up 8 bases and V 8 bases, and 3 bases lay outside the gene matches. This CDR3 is CASRSGSNVLTF. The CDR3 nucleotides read TGTGCCAGCCGTAGCGGGTCCAACGTCCTGACTTTC.

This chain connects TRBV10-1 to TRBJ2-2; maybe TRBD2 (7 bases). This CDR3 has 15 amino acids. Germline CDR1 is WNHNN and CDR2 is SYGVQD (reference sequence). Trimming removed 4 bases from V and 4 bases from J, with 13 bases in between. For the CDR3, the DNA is TGCGCCAGCAGTGGAGGGGGGGCTCCCACCGGGGAGCTGTTTTTT. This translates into CASSGGGAPTGELFF.